The 25 T cell receptor beta chains below come from one sample, sequenced in a study of technical replicates of blood from a handful of donors. Clones were sequenced by immunoSEQ multiplex PCR, and TCRdb holds only the in-frame ones, with some missing. The sample has tens of thousands of clones, roughly 94% seen once; the top ten hold around 0.41%. The sequencing input was T cells isolated from PBMCs. These receptors were collected from a human donor in good health.

The chain combines TRBV2 with TRBJ2-6; D may be TRBD2 (6 bases). Germline loops: CDR1 SNHLY, CDR2 FYNNEI. The V end lost 6 bases, the J end lost 0 bases, and 15 bases lay between the germline ends. The CDR3 length is 17 residues. The CDR3 DNA reads as TGTGCCAGCAGCGGGAGTTGGGAACTCTCTGGGGCCAACGTCCTGACTTTC. Protein sequence: CASSGSWELSGANVLTF.

V gene TRBV4-2 combines with J gene TRBJ1-3; D gene ambiguous. The CDR3 length is 14 residues. Germline values: CDR1 LGHNA, CDR2 YNFKEQ. V was shortened by 0 bases and J by 4 bases, with 7 bases between the two germline ends. The CDR3 region has the DNA TGTGCCAGCAGCCAAGACCCTGAGGGAAACACCATATATTTT. Translation gives CASSQDPEGNTIYF.

The chain uses TRBV13 and TRBJ2-2, with 7 positions matching TRBD1. Per the germline V gene, CDR1 is PRHDT and CDR2 is FYEKMQ (reference sequence). The CDR3 loop spans 14 amino acids. With 4 bases clipped from V and 4 bases from J, the junction kept 3 bases outside the gene matches. The DNA of the CDR3 is TGTGCCAGCAGCTCGGGACAGCTCACCGGGGAGCTGTTTTTT. It codes for CASSSGQLTGELFF.

This clone showed up just a few times. The chain links TRBV6-5 to TRBJ2-1, with D perhaps matching TRBD2 (6 bases). The CDR3 length is 13 residues. CDR1 MNHEY and CDR2 SVGAGI come from the germline V gene. CDR3 sequence: CVVRGTGSNEQFF. The CDR3 coding sequence is TGTGTAGTACGCGGGACGGGAAGTAATGAGCAGTTCTTC.

V gene TRBV10-3 combines with J gene TRBJ1-4; 9 bases line up with TRBD1. CDR3 length: 13 residues. Trimming at V came to 6 bases and at J to 5 bases, leaving 1 base not matched to a gene. Germline-derived CDR1 and CDR2 are ENHRY and SYGVKD. The CDR3 protein is CAIRGQGNEKLFF. DNA of the CDR3: TGTGCCATCAGGGGACAGGGAAATGAAAAACTGTTTTTT.

This sequence joins TRBV5-6 and TRBJ2-5, with 8 bases identical to TRBD1. The CDR3 has 15 amino acids. Per germline, CDR1 SGHDT and CDR2 YYEEEE. Losses at the gene ends were 1 base for V and 2 bases for J; bases not matched to a gene: 4. The CDR3 nucleotides read TGTGCCAGCAGCTTGCCCGGGACAGGACAAGAGACCCAGTACTTC. This translates into CASSLPGTGQETQYF.

The rearrangement uses TRBV7-9 and TRBJ2-7; TRBD2 agrees at 9 bases. The CDR3 totals 15 residues. V trimming: 7 bases; J trimming: 2 bases; junction bases outside the gene matches: 9. Germline CDR1 reads SEHNR; CDR2 reads FQNEAQ (reference sequence). The CDR3 DNA reads TGTGCCAGCATCTCCCAGCGGGAGGAAACCTACGAGCAGTACTTC. Its translation: CASISQREETYEQYF. The full variable domain, rest sourced from reference TRBV7-9 and TRBJ2-7, is DTGVSQNPRHKITKRGQNVTFRCDPISEHNRLYWYRQTLGQGPEFLTYFQNEAQLEKSRLLSDRFSAERPKGSFSTLEIQRTEQGDSAMYLCASISQREETYEQYFGPGTRLTVT.

V and J are TRBV27 and TRBJ1-4, with D possibly being TRBD1 (5 bases). Trimming removed 8 bases at V and 8 bases at J, with 12 bases between. Germline V lookup: CDR1 MNHEY, CDR2 SMNVEV (reference sequence). The CDR3 runs to 12 residues. Written as DNA, the CDR3 is TGTGCCAGCGGGCAGGGCTGGGAAAAACTGTTTTTT. This translates into CASGQGWEKLFF.

The chain has TRBV10-3 and TRBJ2-7; tentative D call: TRBD1 (6 bases). Per germline, CDR1 ENHRY and CDR2 SYGVKD. The CDR3 is 14 amino acids. The ends were cut back, 7 bases at V and 0 bases at J, with 13 bases in the middle. The CDR3 bases are TGTGCCATCACGAGGGACATCCTCTCCTACGAGCAGTACTTC. Protein product: CAITRDILSYEQYF.

This chain uses TRBV9 with TRBJ2-7, with a weak D call TRBD2 (6 bases). Trimming removed 0 bases from V and 0 bases from J, with 10 bases in between. Germline CDR1 SGDLS, CDR2 YYNGEE. CDR3 length: 15 residues. CDR3 in DNA: TGTGCCAGCAGCGTAGTCGCGGGGAGCTCCTACGAGCAGTACTTC. Its translation is CASSVVAGSSYEQYF.

A few counts support this clone. The chain carries TRBV5-1 and TRBJ2-7; D not resolved. CDR3 length: 16 residues. Looked up from germline, CDR1 is SGHRS and CDR2 is YFSETQ. Trimming left V 7 bases short and J 2 bases short, with 22 bases between. Here the CDR3 DNA reads TGCGCCAGCGCCCCTGTACTTGAGCAGAGGACCTACGAGCAGTACTTC. Its protein product is CASAPVLEQRTYEQYF.

The gene calls are TRBV30 and TRBJ2-4; 9 bases agree with TRBD2. The CDR3 is made up of 15 amino acids. Per the germline V gene, CDR1 is GTSNPN and CDR2 is SVGIG (reference sequence). With V trimmed by 0 bases and J by 9 bases, 9 bases remained unmatched. CDR3 protein: CAWSVLAGAGGIQYF. DNA for the CDR3: TGTGCCTGGAGTGTATTAGCGGGAGCGGGCGGCATTCAGTACTTC.

This clone has just one count. The chain combines TRBV29-1 with TRBJ1-1; 8 bases map to TRBD1. V was clipped by 4 bases and J by 2 bases; unmatched bases: 6. Germline V gene sequence: CDR1 SQVTM, CDR2 ANQGSEA. CDR3 length: 14 residues. DNA of the CDR3: TGCAGCGTTGGTGGACAGGGAGTAAACACTGAAGCTTTCTTT. Translation gives CSVGGQGVNTEAFF.

The CDR3 region is CASSLGLSMNTEAFF. The CDR3 bases are TGTGCCAGCAGCTTAGGACTTTCCATGAACACTGAAGCTTTCTTT. V usage is TRBV11-2 and J usage is TRBJ1-1; no definite D call. Germline lookup yields CDR1 SGHAT and CDR2 FQNNGV. CDR3 length: 15 residues. Trimming shortened V by 1 base and J by 0 bases, and 9 bases separated the two germline ends.

The V gene is TRBV1, the J gene TRBJ2-1; the table's D call of TRBD2 was not tested on the DNA. TRBV1 is designated a pseudogene. There are 16 residues in the CDR3. The DNA of the CDR3 is TGCACCAGCCGGACTAGCGGGAGGGCTGACTACAATGAGCAGTTCTTC. Protein: CTSRTSGRADYNEQFF.

The chain uses TRBV4-3 and TRBJ2-2; 8 bases are a match to TRBD1. This CDR3 is 17 amino acids long. Per germline, CDR1 LGHNA and CDR2 YSLEER. V shed 6 bases and J 7 bases; nucleotides not matched to a gene: 16. CDR3 coding DNA: TGCGCCAGCAGAGATATCAGGACAGGGCAATCCAGCGGGGAGCTGTTTTTT. Translation gives CASRDIRTGQSSGELFF.

V is TRBV9 and J is TRBJ2-7; the D is unclear. V lost 2 bases to trimming and J lost 6 bases, with 9 bases between them. Germline V gene data show CDR1 as SGDLS and CDR2 as YYNGEE. CDR3 length equals 12 residues. The CDR3 DNA reads as TGTGCCAGCAGCGTTGTCCCAGGCGAGCAGTACTTC. This sequence encodes CASSVVPGEQYF.

V and J are TRBV7-9 and TRBJ2-5; D remains unclear. V lost 3 bases and J 2 bases, leaving 7 bases between the germline ends. The CDR3 is 13 residues long. Germline V CDR1 and CDR2: SEHNR, FQNEAQ (reference sequence). Here the CDR3 DNA reads TGTGCCAGCAGCTTTGTCAATCAAGAGACCCAGTACTTC. Amino acids: CASSFVNQETQYF.

The V call is TRBV6-6, the J call TRBJ2-7, with D possibly matching TRBD1 (6 bases). The CDR3 has 13 amino acids. Trimming stripped 7 bases from V and 1 base from J, with 11 bases between. Germline CDR1 and CDR2: MNHNY and SVGAGI (reference sequence). The CDR3 bases are TGTGCCAGCAAGAGGGACATATCCTACGAGCAGTACTTC. It yields the protein CASKRDISYEQYF.

The chain recombines TRBV21-1 with TRBJ2-1; no check of the table's D call, TRBD1, against the DNA was made. TRBV21-1 is annotated as a pseudogene. The CDR3 extends over 21 amino acids. For the CDR3, the DNA is TGTGCCAGCAGCAAGGTGAAGCAAGGACAGGGGGGACTAGACCGTACAAATGAGCAGTTCTTC. The encoded protein is CASSKVKQGQGGLDRTNEQFF.

This clone was counted between two and nine times. The chain has TRBV11-2 and TRBJ2-2; 7 nucleotides line up with TRBD2. The CDR3 covers 15 residues. Trimming at V came to 3 bases and at J to 4 bases, leaving 5 bases not matched to a gene. Germline CDR1 and CDR2: SGHAT and FQNNGV. CDR3 sequence (DNA): TGTGCCAGCAGCTTCAGCGGGACTATCACCGGGGAGCTGTTTTTT. Amino acid sequence: CASSFSGTITGELFF.

This clone was detected only once. The chain combines TRBV28 with TRBJ1-1; TRBD1 might be the D (6 bases). The V gene's germline CDR1 is MDHEN and CDR2 SYDVKM. V lost 6 bases to trimming and J lost 4 bases, with 9 bases between them. This CDR3 has 12 amino acids. For the CDR3, the DNA is TGTGCCAGCAGGGGGACACCCACTGAAGCTTTCTTT. It translates to CASRGTPTEAFF.

This chain connects TRBV5-4 to TRBJ2-7, with 8 bases lining up with TRBD1. This CDR3 has 14 residues. CDR1 and CDR2 (germline): SGHNT, YYREEE (reference sequence). The J segment lost 6 bases and the V segment lost 0 bases, leaving 5 bases of the junction unmatched. CDR3 amino acids: CASSLGTGRGEQYF. The CDR3 DNA reads TGTGCCAGCAGCTTGGGGACAGGGAGAGGCGAGCAGTACTTC.

The chain uses TRBV11-3 and TRBJ2-1, with D tentatively TRBD1 (6 bases). V dropped 2 bases and J dropped 12 bases, with 8 bases sitting between them. The germline V gene encodes CDR1 SGHNT and CDR2 YENEEA. This CDR3 has 11 amino acids. CDR3 protein: CASSLRTAQFF. The DNA of the CDR3 is TGTGCCAGCAGCTTAAGGACAGCGCAGTTCTTC. The entire variable domain, with the rest obtained from reference TRBV11-3 and TRBJ2-1, is as follows: EAGVVQSPRYKIIEKKQPVAFWCNPISGHNTLYWYLQNLGQGPELLIRYENEEAVDDSQLPKDRFSAERLKGVDSTLKIQPAELGDSAVYLCASSLRTAQFFGPGTRLTVL.

The rearrangement uses TRBV29-1 and TRBJ2-5; 7 bases are a match to TRBD1. Unmatched junction bases numbered 5, after V lost 6 bases and J lost 1 base. Per germline, CDR1 SQVTM and CDR2 ANQGSEA. CDR3 length equals 13 residues. The CDR3 sequence is CSVGTALQETQYF. Here the CDR3 DNA reads TGCAGCGTCGGGACAGCCCTCCAAGAGACCCAGTACTTC.